The 2 T cell receptor beta chains in this list originate from one sample, sequenced in a study of blood T cell repertoires in COVID-19. TCRdb's table, derived via immunoSEQ multiplex PCR, lists solely in-frame clones and lacks some. The sample includes nearly 250,000 clones, just under 90% seen only once; the top ten take around 0.8%. The specimen was PBMCs or T cells enriched from blood (not recorded which). These receptors all stem from a man aged 45-60 years who had been exposed to COVID-19.

The V call is TRBV10-3, the J call TRBJ2-1; D perhaps matches TRBD2 (6 bases). The ends were cut back, 4 bases at V and 9 bases at J, with 19 bases in the middle. CDR1 is ENHRY and CDR2 is SYGVKD in the germline V gene. This CDR3 region has 15 residues. The CDR3 nucleotides are TGTGCCATCAGTGTGGGGGGATCTGGGTCGGGTGAGCAGTTCTTC. Translating it yields CAISVGGSGSGEQFF.

This clone was detected only a few times. The chain combines TRBV28 with TRBJ1-2; D is undetermined. Trimming shortened V by 4 bases and J by 1 base, and 13 bases separated the two germline ends. The CDR3 is 15 amino acids. Per germline, CDR1 MDHEN and CDR2 SYDVKM. CDR3 in amino acids: CASSYPTPVNYGYTF. Written as DNA, the CDR3 is TGTGCCAGCAGTTACCCGACACCCGTTAACTATGGCTACACCTTC.